The 24 T cell receptor beta chains below come from one sample, sequenced in a study of shared clonotypes between healthy human individuals. The method was immunoSEQ multiplex PCR; TCRdb's version includes in-frame clones alone and lacks a portion of them. Among millions of clones listed, about 95% were seen once. Terminally differentiated effector memory CD45RA+ cells were excluded by CCR7 positive selection of CD45RO-negative cells. Input material: naive CD8+ T cells sorted from blood. These receptor sequences come from a man aged 18 to 35 in good health.

The sample holds a few counts of this clone. The chain recombines TRBV7-9 with TRBJ2-7; 7 nucleotides line up with TRBD2. Germline V gene lookup returns CDR1 SEHNR and CDR2 FQNEAQ (reference sequence). The CDR3 has 13 residues. The V segment lost 4 bases and the J segment 6 bases; nucleotides outside the gene matches: 6. The CDR3 here is CASSSPTSSEQYF. CDR3 bases: TGTGCCAGCAGCTCCCCGACTAGCTCCGAGCAGTACTTC.

On this clone itself: The sample holds other DNA sequences that translate to the same CDR3. This chain uses TRBV30 with TRBJ1-1, with D perhaps matching TRBD1 (5 bases). Trimming removed 3 bases from V and 3 bases from J, with 11 bases in between. CDR3 length equals 13 residues. Per the germline V gene, CDR1 is GTSNPN and CDR2 is SVGIG (reference sequence). As DNA, the CDR3 is TGTGCCTGGAGCGCCGACAGAGACACTGAAGCTTTCTTT. Its translation is CAWSADRDTEAFF.

This chain connects TRBV7-9 to TRBJ1-1; the D is unclear. The CDR3 has 14 residues. Germline V gives CDR1 SEHNR, CDR2 FQNEAQ (reference sequence). Trimming cost V 1 base and J 0 bases, with 6 bases left between them. Here the CDR3 reads CASSLEEMNTEAFF. CDR3 nucleotide sequence: TGTGCCAGCAGCTTAGAGGAGATGAACACTGAAGCTTTCTTT.

The gene calls are TRBV4-1 and TRBJ2-1; no clear D. V lost 0 bases to trimming and J lost 3 bases, with 12 bases between them. Germline V gives CDR1 MGHRA, CDR2 YSYEKL. The length of the CDR3 is 16 residues. CDR3 sequence: CASSQEREAGYNEQFF. The DNA for the CDR3 is TGCGCCAGCAGCCAAGAACGCGAGGCAGGCTACAATGAGCAGTTCTTC.

A note on this clone: In the same sample, other DNA sequences code for this CDR3. V and J are TRBV5-6 and TRBJ2-7, with D tentatively TRBD1 (5 bases). The germline V and J ends were trimmed by 4 bases and 3 bases, with 8 bases remaining between them. Germline V gene data show CDR1 as SGHDT and CDR2 as YYEEEE. This CDR3 is built from 12 residues. The CDR3 sequence is CASSVGDYEQYF. As DNA, the CDR3 is TGTGCCAGCAGCGTAGGGGACTACGAGCAGTACTTC.

A remark on this clone: Other nucleotide sequences from this sample produce the same CDR3. This chain uses TRBV4-3 with TRBJ2-7, with D possibly being TRBD1 (6 bases). The ends were cut back, 0 bases at V and 2 bases at J, with 11 bases in the middle. Germline V gene data show CDR1 as LGHNA and CDR2 as YSLEER. The CDR3 runs to 15 residues. CDR3 sequence reads: CASSQDLDSTYEQYF. Written as DNA, the CDR3 is TGCGCCAGCAGCCAAGACCTGGACAGTACCTACGAGCAGTACTTC.

On this clone: A much larger clone differs by one base, so this may be a read error. The chain combines TRBV13 with TRBJ1-1; D remains unclear. The V end lost 2 bases, the J end lost 0 bases, and 4 bases lay between the germline ends. The CDR3 is made up of 13 amino acids. CDR1 PRHDT and CDR2 FYEKMQ come from the germline V gene (reference sequence). CDR3 region: CASSLSVNTEAFF. CDR3 DNA sequence: TGTGCCAGCAGCTTATCAGTGAACACTGAAGCTTTCTTT.

Only one count was recorded for this clone. J is TRBJ2-7 and V is TRBV15; D is possibly TRBD1 (6 bases). The CDR3 totals 12 residues. V shed 5 bases and J shed 7 bases, with 12 bases lying between them. Germline-derived CDR1 and CDR2 are LNHNV and YYDKDF (reference sequence). Written as DNA, the CDR3 is TGTGCCACCAGCGGGGGCGAGGGGGAGCAGTACTTC. Amino acid sequence: CATSGGEGEQYF.

The chain employs TRBV27 and TRBJ2-1, with TRBD2 matching over 11 bases. This CDR3 has 16 residues. The V and J ends lost 3 bases and 4 bases, in that order; junction bases with no gene match: 5. Germline V CDR1 and CDR2: MNHEY, SMNVEV (reference sequence). Here the CDR3 reads CASSFSGTSGYNEQFF. In DNA, the CDR3 is TGTGCCAGCAGTTTCTCCGGGACTAGCGGTTACAATGAGCAGTTCTTC.

V is TRBV13 and J is TRBJ1-1; weak D call: TRBD1 (5 bases). Germline lookup yields CDR1 PRHDT and CDR2 FYEKMQ (reference sequence). V was clipped by 5 bases and J by 1 base, with 17 bases between them. The CDR3 loop spans 16 amino acids. CDR3 sequence reads: CASSRRDGLGNTEAFF. The CDR3 DNA reads TGTGCCAGCAGCAGACGGGACGGCTTGGGGAACACTGAAGCTTTCTTT.

The chain links TRBV4-2 to TRBJ2-1; 9 bases align to TRBD2. The germline V gene has CDR1 LGHNA and CDR2 YNFKEQ. Trimming cost V 0 bases and J 5 bases; bases outside gene matches: 8. This CDR3 comprises 17 residues. The CDR3 is CASSQDPPSGEDNEQFF. As DNA, the CDR3 is TGTGCCAGCAGCCAAGATCCCCCTAGCGGGGAAGACAATGAGCAGTTCTTC.

The rearrangement links TRBV30 to TRBJ2-7; 7 bases are a match to TRBD1. V shed 2 bases and J 7 bases; nucleotides not matched to a gene: 5. The CDR3 is 12 residues long. Per the germline V gene, CDR1 is GTSNPN and CDR2 is SVGIG (reference sequence). CDR3 region: CAWSLTGSEQYF. DNA for the CDR3: TGTGCCTGGAGTCTGACAGGGAGTGAGCAGTACTTC.

The V and J genes are TRBV6-5 and TRBJ1-1; D uncertain. The CDR3 contains 15 residues. In germline, CDR1 is MNHEY, CDR2 SVGAGI. Between the trimmed V and J ends, which lost 0 bases and 0 bases, there was a span of 8 bases. The CDR3, as DNA: TGTGCCAGCAGTTACTCGCAACAGCTGAACACTGAAGCTTTCTTT. Its translation is CASSYSQQLNTEAFF.

The genes are TRBV27 and TRBJ2-7, with TRBD2 identical over 9 bases. The CDR3 runs to 13 residues. Germline CDR1 MNHEY, CDR2 SMNVEV (reference sequence). V lost 6 bases and J lost 4; bases outside the gene matches: 4. The DNA for the CDR3 is TGTGCCAGCAGCACTAGCGGGCCATACGAGCAGTACTTC. Its protein is CASSTSGPYEQYF.

The CDR3 DNA follows: TGCGCCAGCAGCCAAGAAATGCCTAGCGGGAGAAGGAATGAGCAGTTCTTC. It is translated as CASSQEMPSGRRNEQFF. The rearrangement uses TRBV4-3 and TRBJ2-1; 10 bases align to TRBD2. Germline V CDR1 and CDR2: LGHNA, YSLEER. The CDR3 is 17 amino acids. V was pared by 0 bases and J by 7 bases, with 9 bases of the junction left unmatched.

The chain recombines TRBV4-3 with TRBJ2-3; D is unresolved. The CDR3 contains 15 residues. Between the trimmed V and J ends, which lost 2 bases and 3 bases, there was a span of 12 bases. Germline V lookup: CDR1 LGHNA, CDR2 YSLEER. The CDR3 protein is CASSQLLSETDTQYF. The CDR3 nucleotides read TGCGCCAGCAGCCAATTACTCTCGGAAACAGATACGCAGTATTTT.

The chain has TRBV7-3 and TRBJ1-2; no clear D. V dropped 2 bases and J dropped 0 bases, with 4 bases sitting between them. The CDR3 is made up of 13 amino acids. Germline V gene sequence: CDR1 SGHTA, CDR2 FQGTGA. In nucleotides, the CDR3 is TGTGCCAGCAGCTTAGACCCTAACTATGGCTACACCTTC. It specifies CASSLDPNYGYTF.

The chain has TRBV9 and TRBJ1-3, with 7 nucleotides matching TRBD1. The J segment lost 4 bases and the V segment lost 0 bases, leaving 10 bases of the junction unmatched. Germline-derived CDR1 and CDR2 are SGDLS and YYNGEE. There are 17 residues in the CDR3. The CDR3 nucleotides read TGTGCCAGCAGCGTAGAAGCGGAGGGGGCTGCCGGAAACACCATATATTTT. Translation: CASSVEAEGAAGNTIYF.

CDR3 in amino acids: CASSPSAGEMYNEQFF. As DNA, the CDR3 is TGTGCCAGCAGCCCCTCGGCTGGGGAAATGTACAATGAGCAGTTCTTC. The genes are TRBV27 and TRBJ2-1, with no clear D. This CDR3 has 16 residues. Germline V lookup: CDR1 MNHEY, CDR2 SMNVEV (reference sequence). With 6 bases removed from V and 4 bases from J, the gap between germline ends came to 19 bases.

The chain joins TRBV7-2 to TRBJ2-1, with D maybe TRBD1 (5 bases). Looked up from germline, CDR1 is SGHTA and CDR2 is FQGNSA. Trimming took 4 bases from V and 2 from J, leaving 12 bases between them. This CDR3 has 15 amino acids. DNA for the CDR3: TGTGCCAGCAGCTCCATAGCAGGGACCTACAATGAGCAGTTCTTC. This gives the protein CASSSIAGTYNEQFF.

This clone was recorded only once. The chain has TRBV9 and TRBJ2-2, with 10 bases that match TRBD2. Germline V gene lookup returns CDR1 SGDLS and CDR2 YYNGEE. With V trimmed by 1 base and J by 5 bases, 2 bases remained unmatched. This CDR3 region has 15 residues. The CDR3 DNA reads as TGTGCCAGCAGCGTAACTAGCGGGGCAACCGGGGAGCTGTTTTTT. This gives the protein CASSVTSGATGELFF.

The chain carries TRBV29-1 and TRBJ2-1; no clear D gene. This CDR3 is built from 15 residues. Germline lookup yields CDR1 SQVTM and CDR2 ANQGSEA. Deletions cut 2 bases from V and 2 bases from J, with 13 bases between. The CDR3 sequence is CSVEPRTDPYNEQFF. CDR3 DNA sequence: TGCAGCGTTGAACCCCGAACAGACCCCTACAATGAGCAGTTCTTC.

This chain connects TRBV5-1 to TRBJ2-1; no definite D call. The CDR3 sequence is 15 residues long. V was cut by 0 bases and J by 8 bases, with 15 bases left in between. Germline V lookup: CDR1 SGHRS, CDR2 YFSETQ. CDR3 coding DNA: TGCGCCAGCAGCTTGGCCGTATATAGTCTGGATGAGCAGTTCTTC. As protein: CASSLAVYSLDEQFF.

This clone was counted a single time. The sample holds other DNA sequences that translate to the same CDR3. This rearrangement joins TRBV30 to TRBJ1-5; a possible D gene is TRBD1 (6 bases). V was shortened by 3 bases and J by 6 bases, with 9 bases between the two germline ends. Germline lookup yields CDR1 GTSNPN and CDR2 SVGIG (reference sequence). This CDR3 contains 12 residues. The CDR3 sequence is CAWSVGGQPQHF. The CDR3 DNA reads TGTGCCTGGAGCGTAGGGGGTCAGCCCCAGCATTTT.